What follows describes a single T cell receptor (beta chain). V dropped 0 bases and J dropped 4 bases, with 4 bases sitting between them. CDR3 length equals 12 residues. The germline V gene has CDR1 MGHRA and CDR2 YSYEKL. Assay used: immunoSEQ multiplex PCR; TCRdb lists only in-frame clones, some missing. The sample yields tens of thousands of clones, 94% seen once. These data originate in a study of control samples from healthy donors and cancer patients. This clonotype originated in a woman between 18 and 29 years old in good health. The genes are TRBV4-1 and TRBJ2-7; no reliable D call. The sequenced material came from blood. CDR3 protein: CASSQDWYEQYF. The CDR3, as DNA: TGCGCCAGCAGCCAAGATTGGTACGAGCAGTACTTC.